The T cell receptor beta chain described here comes from a study of blood T cell repertoires in COVID-19 (dated by TCRdb to 2019 to 2021). Looking at the study overall: The collaborator samples originated in the United States, Italy and Spain and spanned the acute and convalescent phases of COVID-19. The samples were drawn from the first 160 participants of the ongoing ImmuneRACE study and from 1,254 subjects provided by 6 global collaborators. A freely available public database, intended as a resource for researchers studying the immune response to SARS-CoV-2, is where the repertoires were released. A de-identified subject ID, COVID-19 status, age in years and sex were almost always included in the sample metadata. The prospective study material was composed of cDNA or gDNA derived from T cells, B-cell-depleted T cells, or PBMCs. Where available, HLA class I and class II types were obtained from metadata supplied by the sample provider rather than from assay-based typing. Subjects who had been exposed to COVID-19, were actively infected with it, or had recovered from it provided the deeply sampled blood TCRbeta repertoires that made up the dataset. What the work shows at the level of the full study, not this receptor alone: The amount of clinical and demographic metadata varied by source and participant and was provided uncurated.

Collaborating institutions collected whole blood in K2EDTA tubes following their own protocols. For TCRbeta analysis, collaborator samples were shipped as frozen whole blood, as isolated PBMCs, or as DNA extracted from either sample type. Comments on this clone: The antigen it recognizes is unknown. Per-nucleotide qualities are absent, and no much larger clonotype sits a single base away.

V was cut back by 4 bases and J by 1 base, leaving a gap of 23 bases between them. From the cysteine through the phenylalanine, the CDR3 covers 18 amino acids. Of the read, only the CDR3 DNA is kept; its 54 bases are in frame from base 1. As encoded in the germline V gene, CDR1 is SQVTM while CDR2 is ANQGSEA. TCRbeta CDR3 regions were amplified from genomic DNA using the immunoSEQ Assay, a bias-controlled multiplex PCR. For the original study's pipeline: Nucleated cell counts per sample were estimated from amplification of reference gene primers within the assay. To quantify the absolute abundance of each unique TCRbeta CDR3 rearrangement, sequence reads were collapsed and filtered. For each sample, productive Simpson clonality was calculated as the square root of Simpson's diversity index over productive rearrangements. TCRdb carries this immuneACCESS record with in-frame sequences only. Its versions omit some clonotypes, under half of them owing to an unresolved V gene in the studies checked, with the rest unexplained. That table gives V, J and clone size, and the DNA gave D and trimming. This sample is represented by tens of thousands of clones; roughly 84% of them were singletons. Roughly 20% of the sample belongs to the ten largest clones.

The rearranged chain carries TRBV29-1 and TRBJ2-1, and the D gene may be TRBD2, 6 bases matching. Sequenced sample: peripheral blood. This sequence was found in a woman of 80 years or more in a cohort sampled during active or convalescent COVID-19. The nucleotide sequence is given as TGCAGCGTTGCAGGGACTTCTATAACCCTTAGGTCCTACAATGAGCAGTTCTTC. This is translated as CSVAGTSITLRSYNEQFF.